Following are 18 T cell receptor beta chains from one sample sequenced in a study of T cell responses to AZD1222 COVID-19 vaccine. Profiling relied on immunoSEQ multiplex PCR, and the TCRdb table lists in-frame clones only, not all of them. The sample yields 120,000 or so clones, about 90% seen once. Sequenced material: peripheral blood, taken on day 0 of AZD1222 vaccination. These receptors all stem from an adult in good health.

The chain links TRBV2 to TRBJ2-7, with D possibly called TRBD1 or TRBD2 (5 bases each). The CDR3 is made up of 14 amino acids. Deletions cut 3 bases from V and 5 bases from J, with 14 bases between. The germline gives CDR1 SNHLY, CDR2 FYNNEI. CDR3 DNA: TGTGCCAGCAGTGACGCCAAGGGGAGCGACGAGCAGTACTTC. Amino acid sequence: CASSDAKGSDEQYF.

This clone was observed a few times. V is TRBV14 and J is TRBJ2-7; D may correspond to TRBD1 or TRBD2 (5 bases each). CDR1 is SGHDN, CDR2 FVKESK, per germline. Trimming left V 6 bases short and J 6 bases short, with 9 bases between. This CDR3 comprises 11 residues. The CDR3 protein is CASSGGIEQYF. The DNA of the CDR3 is TGTGCCAGCAGTGGGGGTATCGAGCAGTACTTC.

The rearrangement links TRBV29-1 to TRBJ2-7; 7 nucleotides match TRBD1. The CDR3 loop spans 11 amino acids. V lost 7 bases and J lost 5; bases outside the gene matches: 5. The germline V gene has CDR1 SQVTM and CDR2 ANQGSEA. The CDR3 protein is CSGQGRDEQYF. DNA of the CDR3: TGCAGCGGACAGGGAAGGGACGAGCAGTACTTC.

The chain combines TRBV2 with TRBJ2-1; 9 bases are a match to TRBD2. V trimming: 2 bases; J trimming: 6 bases; junction bases outside the gene matches: 8. Germline CDR1 reads SNHLY; CDR2 reads FYNNEI. The CDR3 is 16 amino acids. The CDR3 DNA reads as TGTGCCAGCAGTGAACTCCGACTAGCGGTGGGCAATGAGCAGTTCTTC. It specifies CASSELRLAVGNEQFF.

The J gene is TRBJ2-7, the V gene TRBV27; D is unresolved. Looked up from germline, CDR1 is MNHEY and CDR2 is SMNVEV (reference sequence). Trimming cost V 5 bases and J 4 bases, with 21 bases left between them. This CDR3 has 16 amino acids. This CDR3 is CASSPLAPPNKYEQYF. The CDR3 nucleotides read TGTGCCAGCAGTCCTCTCGCCCCCCCTAATAAGTACGAGCAGTACTTC.

This chain joins TRBV4-1 and TRBJ1-2, with 9 bases lining up with TRBD1. V was clipped by 0 bases and J by 11 bases; unmatched bases: 4. Germline-derived CDR1 and CDR2 are MGHRA and YSYEKL. The CDR3 is made up of 13 amino acids. The CDR3 here is CASSQESGQGYTF. The CDR3 nucleotides are TGCGCCAGCAGCCAAGAGTCCGGACAGGGGTACACCTTC.

V usage is TRBV6-5 and J usage is TRBJ1-4, with D possibly matching TRBD1 (5 bases). The CDR3 is made up of 15 amino acids. The germline V gene encodes CDR1 MNHEY and CDR2 SVGAGI. V dropped 7 bases and J dropped 7 bases, with 19 bases sitting between them. The DNA of the CDR3 is TGTGCCAGCAACCCACCGGGGGGTATGGGTGAAAAACTGTTTTTT. Protein sequence: CASNPPGGMGEKLFF.

The rearrangement links TRBV19 to TRBJ1-2; tentative D call: TRBD1 (6 bases). Trimming cost V 9 bases and J 2 bases, with 10 bases left between them. Germline values: CDR1 LNHDA, CDR2 SQIVND (reference sequence). CDR3 length: 12 residues. The CDR3: CASRTANYGYTF. The CDR3 DNA reads TGTGCCAGCCGGACAGCCAACTATGGCTACACCTTC. The full variable domain, in which reference TRBV19 and TRBJ1-2 provide the parts outside the CDR3, is DGGITQSPKYLFRKEGQNVTLSCEQNLNHDAMYWYRQDPGQGLRLIYYSQIVNDFQKGDIAEGYSVSREKKESFPLTVTSAQKNPTAFYLCASRTANYGYTFGSGTRLTVV.

The chain links TRBV5-4 to TRBJ1-1, with a possible D match to TRBD1 (6 bases). Germline lookup yields CDR1 SGHNT and CDR2 YYREEE (reference sequence). This CDR3 comprises 13 residues. V was shortened by 0 bases and J by 6 bases, with 9 bases between the two germline ends. CDR3 bases: TGTGCCAGCAGCTTGGCCGGGGGCCCTGAAGCTTTCTTT. Protein product: CASSLAGGPEAFF.

The chain couples TRBV19 to TRBJ2-2; D may be TRBD2 (6 bases). Trimming took 5 bases from V and 5 from J, leaving 18 bases between them. Germline V gene sequence: CDR1 LNHDA, CDR2 SQIVND (reference sequence). The CDR3 runs 16 residues. CDR3 sequence (DNA): TGTGCCAGTAGTGACACTCCTAGCGTGCCGACCGGGGAGCTGTTTTTT. This translates into CASSDTPSVPTGELFF.

This clone was detected only once. This chain joins TRBV11-2 and TRBJ2-7; 7 nucleotides line up with TRBD2. The junction had 8 bases not matched to a gene; V was cut back by 8 bases and J by 4 bases. Germline CDR1 and CDR2: SGHAT and FQNNGV. The CDR3 runs 13 residues. The CDR3 here is CASLGGGPYEQYF. The CDR3 DNA follows: TGTGCCAGCTTGGGGGGAGGGCCATACGAGCAGTACTTC.

This clone was seen a handful of times. This chain uses TRBV6-5 with TRBJ1-2; D not resolved. The CDR3 is 13 amino acids. V lost 7 bases and J 5 bases, leaving 14 bases between the germline ends. Germline CDR1 reads MNHEY; CDR2 reads SVGAGI. In nucleotides, the CDR3 is TGTGCCAGCACCCCCACTGGGGAATATGGCTACACCTTC. Amino acids: CASTPTGEYGYTF.

The rearrangement joins TRBV7-8 to TRBJ1-2; a weak D match, TRBD1 (5 bases). Germline assignment: CDR1 SGHVS and CDR2 FQNEAQ. This CDR3 comprises 12 residues. V lost 5 bases and J 4 bases, leaving 8 bases between the germline ends. Here the CDR3 reads CASSRDSYGYTF. In DNA, the CDR3 is TGTGCCAGCAGCCGTGACAGCTATGGCTACACCTTC.

The rearrangement uses TRBV30 and TRBJ2-7; 9 bases line up with TRBD1. Unmatched junction bases numbered 6, after V lost 6 bases and J lost 0 bases. Germline V CDR1 and CDR2: GTSNPN, SVGIG (reference sequence). The CDR3 has 14 amino acids. The CDR3 is CACIRDRASYEQYF. DNA for the CDR3: TGTGCCTGCATCCGGGACAGGGCCTCCTACGAGCAGTACTTC.

Concerning this clone itself: The identical CDR3 is also encoded by other nucleotide sequences in the sample. This chain connects TRBV6-5 to TRBJ1-2; D uncertain. Trimming left V 2 bases short and J 5 bases short, with 6 bases between. This CDR3 has 12 residues. Germline-derived CDR1 and CDR2 are MNHEY and SVGAGI. DNA for the CDR3: TGTGCCAGCAGTTACGGAACTTATGGCTACACCTTC. Translating it yields CASSYGTYGYTF.

This clone appeared once. The V gene is TRBV11-2, the J gene TRBJ1-3; D unclear. Germline CDR1 is SGHAT and CDR2 is FQNNGV. This CDR3 is built from 15 residues. The V gene lost 5 bases and the J gene lost 0 bases, with 11 bases spanning the gap. The chain's CDR3 is CASSQDSSSGNTIYF. In DNA, the CDR3 is TGTGCCAGCAGCCAAGATTCGAGCTCTGGAAACACCATATATTTT. Variable domain in full (rest from reference TRBV11-2 and TRBJ1-3): EAGVAQSPRYKIIEKRQSVAFWCNPISGHATLYWYQQILGQGPKLLIQFQNNGVVDDSQLPKDRFSAERLKGVDSTLKIQPAKLEDSAVYLCASSQDSSSGNTIYFGEGSWLTVV.

This chain links TRBV2 with TRBJ2-1; 8 bases line up with TRBD1. The CDR3 loop spans 17 amino acids. Germline CDR1 SNHLY, CDR2 FYNNEI. J was trimmed by 1 base and V by 4 bases; bases with no gene match: 9. The CDR3 loop is CASSVPRTGSSYNEQFF. CDR3 nucleotide sequence: TGTGCCAGCAGTGTCCCCCGGACAGGGTCGTCCTACAATGAGCAGTTCTTC.

The J gene is TRBJ1-5, the V gene TRBV9, with D perhaps matching TRBD1 (5 bases). Trimming left V 0 bases short and J 6 bases short, with 28 bases between. The CDR3 is 20 amino acids. Germline V lookup: CDR1 SGDLS, CDR2 YYNGEE. CDR3 sequence (DNA): TGTGCCAGCAGCGTAGTGGGGCCGGGACCCCATACCGCCTACGGTCAGCCCCAGCATTTT. The encoded protein is CASSVVGPGPHTAYGQPQHF.